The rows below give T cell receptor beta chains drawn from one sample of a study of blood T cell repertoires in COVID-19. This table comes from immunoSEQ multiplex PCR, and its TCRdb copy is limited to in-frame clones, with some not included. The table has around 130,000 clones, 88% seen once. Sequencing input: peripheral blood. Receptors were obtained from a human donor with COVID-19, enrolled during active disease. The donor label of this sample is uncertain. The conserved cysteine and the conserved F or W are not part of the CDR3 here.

CDR3: ASSVFKVRSGNTIY; J: TRBJ1-3; V: TRBV28
CDR3: ASSLLGTSGYNEQF; J: TRBJ2-1; V: TRBV11-2
CDR3: SVETGDEETQY; J: TRBJ2-5; V: TRBV29-1
CDR3: ASSLWEGTEAF; J: TRBJ1-1; V: TRBV11-2
CDR3: ASRRLEVSSYEQY; J: TRBJ2-7; V: TRBV2
CDR3: ASSQLPGLAQETQY; J: TRBJ2-5; V: TRBV4-1
CDR3: ASSLRLAGAFIHTQY; J: TRBJ2-3; V: TRBV11-2
CDR3: ASRLAGGSEQY; J: TRBJ2-7; V: TRBV6-5
CDR3: ASSSVGGKPYNEQF; J: TRBJ2-1; V: TRBV19
CDR3: ASSLAGTANYGYT; J: TRBJ1-2; V: TRBV11-3
CDR3: ASSYSTGLNEKLF; J: TRBJ1-4; V: TRBV7-9
CDR3: ASSPDRIVYEQY; J: TRBJ2-7; V: TRBV5-1
CDR3: ASSVTASGTQY; J: TRBJ2-5; V: TRBV9
CDR3: ASRNRGKEGTEAF; J: TRBJ1-1; V: TRBV19
CDR3: ASSQDVIAGMAGELF; J: TRBJ2-2; V: TRBV3-1/TRBV3-2
CDR3: ASSPGDTEAF; J: TRBJ1-1; V: TRBV18
CDR3: ASSQDLGGGPRETQY; J: TRBJ2-5; V: TRBV3-1/TRBV3-2
CDR3: ASSEGGFSPLH; J: TRBJ1-6; V: TRBV6-4
CDR3: ASSPTLGLYDEQY; J: TRBJ2-7; V: TRBV5-6
CDR3: AISDSGHGYT; J: TRBJ1-2; V: TRBV10-3
CDR3: ASSRQGRSNQPQH; J: TRBJ1-5; V: TRBV6-5
CDR3: AISRDQETEKLF; J: TRBJ1-4; V: TRBV10-3
CDR3: SVVSQDYGYT; J: TRBJ1-2; V: TRBV29-1
CDR3: ASGLNRHSNQPQH; J: TRBJ1-5; V: TRBV12-5
CDR3: ASSYSGGTEPQH; J: TRBJ1-5; V: TRBV6-5
CDR3: ASSIGTGTSGSWTDTQY; J: TRBJ2-3; V: TRBV19
CDR3: ASSFTGYQETQY; J: TRBJ2-5; V: TRBV5-5
CDR3: ASSPNGQRRTEAF; J: TRBJ1-1; V: TRBV7-6
CDR3: ASSLAQGANEQF; J: TRBJ2-1; V: TRBV5-1